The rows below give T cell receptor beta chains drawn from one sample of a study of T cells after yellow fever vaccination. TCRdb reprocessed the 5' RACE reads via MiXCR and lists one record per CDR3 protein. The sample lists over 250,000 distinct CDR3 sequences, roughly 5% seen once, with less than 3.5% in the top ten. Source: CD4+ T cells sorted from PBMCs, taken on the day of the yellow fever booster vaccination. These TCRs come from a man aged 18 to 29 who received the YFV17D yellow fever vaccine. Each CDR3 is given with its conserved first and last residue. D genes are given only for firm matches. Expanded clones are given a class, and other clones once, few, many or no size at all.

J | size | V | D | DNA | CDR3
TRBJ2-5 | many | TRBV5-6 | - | TGTGCCAGCAGCCCGACGGGCCAAGAGACCCAGTACTTC | CASSPTGQETQYF
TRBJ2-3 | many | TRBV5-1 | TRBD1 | TGCGCCAGCAGCTGGACAGGGAGCACAGATACGCAGTATTTT | CASSWTGSTDTQYF
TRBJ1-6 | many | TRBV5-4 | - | TGTGCCAGCAGCTTGGACAATTCACCCCTCCACTTT | CASSLDNSPLHF
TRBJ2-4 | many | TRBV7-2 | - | TGTGCCAGCAGCTTCCCGGGGGCCAAAAACATTCAGTACTTC | CASSFPGAKNIQYF
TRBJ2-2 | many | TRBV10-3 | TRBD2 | TGTGCCATCAGTGTAGTGGGGACTAGCGGTCCCGGGGAGCTGTTTTTT | CAISVVGTSGPGELFF
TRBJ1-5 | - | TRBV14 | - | TGTGCCAGCAGCCACAGTGCGGATCAGCCCCAGCATTTT | CASSHSADQPQHF
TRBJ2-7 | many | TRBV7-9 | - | TGTGCCAGCAGCTTAGAAAGGGACGAGCAGTACTTC | CASSLERDEQYF
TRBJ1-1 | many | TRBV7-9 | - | TGTGCCAGCAGGGGGTCAGGTGAAGCTTTCTTT | CASRGSGEAFF
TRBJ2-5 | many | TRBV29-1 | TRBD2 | TGCAGCGTTACCGGACTAGCTCAAGAGACCCAGTACTTC | CSVTGLAQETQYF
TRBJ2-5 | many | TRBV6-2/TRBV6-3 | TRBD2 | TGTGCCAGCAGTTACCGACCTTGGACTAGCCTCGGGGAGACCCAGTACTTC | CASSYRPWTSLGETQYF
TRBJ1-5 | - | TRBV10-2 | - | TGCGCCAGCAGCCCCGAGAGGGATCAGCCCCAGCATTTT | CASSPERDQPQHF
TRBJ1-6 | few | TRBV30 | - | TGTGCCTGGAACGGACCAGGCAATTCACCCCTCCACTTT | CAWNGPGNSPLHF
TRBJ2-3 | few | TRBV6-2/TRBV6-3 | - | TGTGCCAGCAGTTACTCAGGAGAAAGCACAGATACGCAGTATTTT | CASSYSGESTDTQYF
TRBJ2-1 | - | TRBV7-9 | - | TGTGCCAGCAGCTTGCACGGGACCTACTCCTACAATGAGCAGTTCTTC | CASSLHGTYSYNEQFF
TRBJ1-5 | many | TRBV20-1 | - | TGCAGTGCCGACGACAGCAGGGCAGGGAGTACAATCAGCCCCCAGCATTTT | CSADDSRAGSTISPQHF
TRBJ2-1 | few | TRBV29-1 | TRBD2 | TGCAGCGTTGAAGGCCGGTTCGGGGGGAGCTCCTACAATGAGCAGTTCTTC | CSVEGRFGGSSYNEQFF
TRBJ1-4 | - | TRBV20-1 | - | TGCAGTGTAGACCAGGGAAACGAAAAACTGTTTTTT | CSVDQGNEKLFF
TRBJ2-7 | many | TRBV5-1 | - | TGCGCCAGCAGCTTACCGGGACGGAGGGAGCACGAGCAGTACTTC | CASSLPGRREHEQYF
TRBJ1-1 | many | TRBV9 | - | TGTGCCAGCAGCGCCAGTCGGGCGGACACTGAAGCTTTCTTT | CASSASRADTEAFF
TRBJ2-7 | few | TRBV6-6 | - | TGTGCCAGCAGCCGGGACGGAGACTACGAGCAGTACTTC | CASSRDGDYEQYF